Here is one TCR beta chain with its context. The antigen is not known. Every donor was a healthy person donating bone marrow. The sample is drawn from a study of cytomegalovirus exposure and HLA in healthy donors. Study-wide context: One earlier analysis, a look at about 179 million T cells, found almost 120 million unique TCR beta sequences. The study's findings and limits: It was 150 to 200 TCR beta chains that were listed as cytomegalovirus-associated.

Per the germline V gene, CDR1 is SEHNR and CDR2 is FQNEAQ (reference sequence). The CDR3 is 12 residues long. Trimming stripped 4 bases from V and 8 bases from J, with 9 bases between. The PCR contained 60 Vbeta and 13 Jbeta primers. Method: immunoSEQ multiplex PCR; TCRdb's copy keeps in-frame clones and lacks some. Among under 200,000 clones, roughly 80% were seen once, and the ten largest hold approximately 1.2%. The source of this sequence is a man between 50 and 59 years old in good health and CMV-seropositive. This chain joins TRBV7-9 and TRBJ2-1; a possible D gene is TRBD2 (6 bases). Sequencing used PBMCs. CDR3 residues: CASSYRGDEQFF. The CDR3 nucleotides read TGTGCCAGCAGCTACCGCGGGGATGAGCAGTTCTTC.